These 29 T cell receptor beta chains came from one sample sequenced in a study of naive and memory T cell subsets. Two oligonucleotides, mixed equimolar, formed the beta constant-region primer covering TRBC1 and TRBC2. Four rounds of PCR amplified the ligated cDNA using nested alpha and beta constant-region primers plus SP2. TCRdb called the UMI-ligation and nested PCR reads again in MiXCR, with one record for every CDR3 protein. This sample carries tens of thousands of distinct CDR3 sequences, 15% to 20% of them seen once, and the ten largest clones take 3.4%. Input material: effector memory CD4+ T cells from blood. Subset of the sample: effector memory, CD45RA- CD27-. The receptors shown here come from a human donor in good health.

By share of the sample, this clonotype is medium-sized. CDR3 region: CAHGRVAEEAFF. CDR3 DNA: TGTGCCCACGGCAGGGTGGCTGAGGAAGCTTTCTTT. This chain connects TRBV10-3 to TRBJ1-1; TRBD1 is a possible D gene (5 bases). CDR1 is ENHRY, CDR2 SYGVKD, per germline. Trimming shortened V by 11 bases and J by 8 bases, and 18 bases separated the two germline ends. The CDR3 is 12 residues long.

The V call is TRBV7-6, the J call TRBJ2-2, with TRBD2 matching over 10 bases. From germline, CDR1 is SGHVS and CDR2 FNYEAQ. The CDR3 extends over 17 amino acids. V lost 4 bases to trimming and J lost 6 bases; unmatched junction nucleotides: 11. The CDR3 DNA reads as TGTGCCAGCAGCTCCATCTCAGCGGGAGGGTTGTCCGGGGAGCTGTTTTTT. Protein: CASSSISAGGLSGELFF.

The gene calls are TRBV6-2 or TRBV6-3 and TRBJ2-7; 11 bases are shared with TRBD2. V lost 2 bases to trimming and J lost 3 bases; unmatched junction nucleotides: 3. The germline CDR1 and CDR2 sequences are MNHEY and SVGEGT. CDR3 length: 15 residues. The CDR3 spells CASSYPLAGDYEQYF. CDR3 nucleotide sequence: TGTGCCAGCAGTTACCCACTAGCGGGGGACTACGAGCAGTACTTC.

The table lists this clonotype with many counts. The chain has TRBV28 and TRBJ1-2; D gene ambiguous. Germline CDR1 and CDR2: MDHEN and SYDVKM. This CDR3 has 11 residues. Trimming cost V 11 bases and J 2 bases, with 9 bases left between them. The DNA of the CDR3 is TGTGCCGGGAGGACCAACTATGGCTACACCTTC. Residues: CAGRTNYGYTF.

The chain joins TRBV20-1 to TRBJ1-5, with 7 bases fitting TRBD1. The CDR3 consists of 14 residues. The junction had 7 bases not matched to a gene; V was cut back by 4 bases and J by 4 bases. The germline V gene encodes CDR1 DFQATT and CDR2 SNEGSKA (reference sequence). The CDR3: CSAIRQGGNQPQHF. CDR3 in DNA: TGCAGTGCTATTCGACAGGGAGGGAATCAGCCCCAGCATTTT.

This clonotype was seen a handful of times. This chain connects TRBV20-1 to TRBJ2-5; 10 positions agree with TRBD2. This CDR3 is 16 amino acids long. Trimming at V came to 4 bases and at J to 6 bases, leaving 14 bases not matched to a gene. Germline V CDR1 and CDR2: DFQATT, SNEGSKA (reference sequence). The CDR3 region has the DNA TGCAGTGCTACCCTCCCTCGAGCGGGAGGGCCAAAGACCCAGTACTTC. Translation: CSATLPRAGGPKTQYF.

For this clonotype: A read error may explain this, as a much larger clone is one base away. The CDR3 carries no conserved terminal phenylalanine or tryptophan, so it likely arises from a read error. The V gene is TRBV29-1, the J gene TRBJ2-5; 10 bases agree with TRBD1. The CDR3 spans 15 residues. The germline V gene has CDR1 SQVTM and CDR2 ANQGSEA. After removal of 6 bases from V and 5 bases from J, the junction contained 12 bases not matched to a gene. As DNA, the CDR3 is TGCAGCGTGACCTTATTGGACAGGGGGTGGGAGACCCAGTACTCC. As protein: CSVTLLDRGWETQYS.

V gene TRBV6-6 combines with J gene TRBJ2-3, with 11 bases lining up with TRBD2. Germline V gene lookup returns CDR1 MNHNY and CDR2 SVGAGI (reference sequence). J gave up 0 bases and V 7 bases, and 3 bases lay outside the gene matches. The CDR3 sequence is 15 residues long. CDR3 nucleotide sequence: TGTGCCAGCATATTAGCGGGAGGGAGCACAGATACGCAGTATTTT. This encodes CASILAGGSTDTQYF.

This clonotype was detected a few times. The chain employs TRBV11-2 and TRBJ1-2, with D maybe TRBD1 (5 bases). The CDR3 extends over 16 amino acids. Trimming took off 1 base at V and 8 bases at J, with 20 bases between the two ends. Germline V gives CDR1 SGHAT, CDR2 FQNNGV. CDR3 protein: CASSLVRPGPKRGYTF. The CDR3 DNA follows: TGTGCCAGCAGCTTAGTCCGGCCGGGACCCAAACGCGGCTACACCTTC.

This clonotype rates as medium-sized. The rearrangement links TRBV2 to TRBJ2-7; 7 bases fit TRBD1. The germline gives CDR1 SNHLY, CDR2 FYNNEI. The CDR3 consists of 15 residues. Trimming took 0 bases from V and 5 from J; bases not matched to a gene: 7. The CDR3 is CASSEASTGADEQYF. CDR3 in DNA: TGTGCCAGCAGTGAAGCGTCAACAGGGGCCGACGAGCAGTACTTC.

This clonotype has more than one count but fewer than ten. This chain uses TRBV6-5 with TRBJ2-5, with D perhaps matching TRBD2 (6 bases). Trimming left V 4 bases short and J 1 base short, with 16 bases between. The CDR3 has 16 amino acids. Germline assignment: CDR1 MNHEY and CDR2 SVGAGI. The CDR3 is CASSLSRGRAQETQYF. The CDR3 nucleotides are TGTGCCAGCAGTTTAAGTCGGGGGAGAGCCCAAGAGACCCAGTACTTC.

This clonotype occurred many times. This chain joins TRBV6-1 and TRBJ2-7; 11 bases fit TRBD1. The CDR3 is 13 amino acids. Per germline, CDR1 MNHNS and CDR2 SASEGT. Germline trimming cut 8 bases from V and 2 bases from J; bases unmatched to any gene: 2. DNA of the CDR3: TGTGCCAGCGGACAGGGGGCCACCTACGAGCAGTACTTC. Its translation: CASGQGATYEQYF.

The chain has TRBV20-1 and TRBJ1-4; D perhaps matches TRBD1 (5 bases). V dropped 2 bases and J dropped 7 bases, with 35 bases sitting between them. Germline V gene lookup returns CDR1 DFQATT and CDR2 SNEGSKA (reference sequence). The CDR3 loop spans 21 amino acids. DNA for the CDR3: TGCAGTGCTAGACCTCTCCCTCAGGGATTAGGGATAACAGCGATAAGTGAAAAACTGTTTTTT. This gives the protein CSARPLPQGLGITAISEKLFF.

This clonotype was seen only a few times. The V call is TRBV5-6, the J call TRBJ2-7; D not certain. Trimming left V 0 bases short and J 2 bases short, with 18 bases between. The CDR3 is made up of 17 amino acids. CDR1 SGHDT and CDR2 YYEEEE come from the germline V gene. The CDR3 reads CASSLGEVRRVPYEQYF. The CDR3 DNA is TGTGCCAGCAGCTTGGGTGAGGTGAGACGGGTACCCTACGAGCAGTACTTC.

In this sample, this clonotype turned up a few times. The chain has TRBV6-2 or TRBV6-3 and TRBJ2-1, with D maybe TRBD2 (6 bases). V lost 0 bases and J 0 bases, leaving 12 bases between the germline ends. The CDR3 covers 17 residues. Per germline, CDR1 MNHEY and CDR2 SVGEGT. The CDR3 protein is CASSYSRGRDSYNEQFF. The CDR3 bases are TGTGCCAGCAGTTACTCGAGAGGGCGGGACTCCTACAATGAGCAGTTCTTC.

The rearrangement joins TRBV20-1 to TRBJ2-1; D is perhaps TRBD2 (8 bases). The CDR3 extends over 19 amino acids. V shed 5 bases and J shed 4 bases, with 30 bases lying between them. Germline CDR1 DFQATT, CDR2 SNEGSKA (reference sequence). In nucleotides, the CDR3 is TGCAGTGCTGAATCAGGGGGGCTAGCGGGCCCTGGCCGATACAATGAGCAGTTCTTC. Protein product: CSAESGGLAGPGRYNEQFF.

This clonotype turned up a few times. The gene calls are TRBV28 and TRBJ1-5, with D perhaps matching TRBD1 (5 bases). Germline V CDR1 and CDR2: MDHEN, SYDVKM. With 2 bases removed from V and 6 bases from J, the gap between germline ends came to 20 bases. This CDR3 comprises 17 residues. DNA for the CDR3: TGTGCCAGCAGTTTACGCCTGGGGGGGGGTATTTCTCAGCCCCAGCATTTT. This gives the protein CASSLRLGGGISQPQHF.

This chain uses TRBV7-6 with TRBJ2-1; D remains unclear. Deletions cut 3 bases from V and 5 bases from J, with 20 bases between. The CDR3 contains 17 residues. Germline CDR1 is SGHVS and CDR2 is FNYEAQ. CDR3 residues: CASSFQPQLRTNNEQFF. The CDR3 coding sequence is TGTGCCAGCAGCTTCCAACCGCAGCTTAGGACGAACAATGAGCAGTTCTTC.

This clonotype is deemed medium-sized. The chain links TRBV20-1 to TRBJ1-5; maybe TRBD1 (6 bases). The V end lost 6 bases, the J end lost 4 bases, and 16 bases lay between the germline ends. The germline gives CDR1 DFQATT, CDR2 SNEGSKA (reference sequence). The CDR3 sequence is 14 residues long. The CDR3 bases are TGCAGTGCCGCACAGGGCAGTCTTAATCAGCCCCAGCATTTT. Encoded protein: CSAAQGSLNQPQHF.

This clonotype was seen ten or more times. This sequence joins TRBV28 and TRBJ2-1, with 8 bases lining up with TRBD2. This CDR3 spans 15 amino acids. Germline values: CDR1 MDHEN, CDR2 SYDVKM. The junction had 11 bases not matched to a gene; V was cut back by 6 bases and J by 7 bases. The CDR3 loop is CASSLRSGGKNEQFF. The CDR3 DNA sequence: TGTGCCAGCAGCTTACGAAGCGGGGGCAAAAATGAGCAGTTCTTC.

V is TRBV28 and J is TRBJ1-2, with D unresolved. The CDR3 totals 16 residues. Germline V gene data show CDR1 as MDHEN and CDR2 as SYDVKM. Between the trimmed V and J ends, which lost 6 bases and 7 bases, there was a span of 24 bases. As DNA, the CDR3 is TGTGCCAGCAGCACTAGGGAAGGATATAGAAGAGTTGGCTACACCTTC. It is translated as CASSTREGYRRVGYTF.

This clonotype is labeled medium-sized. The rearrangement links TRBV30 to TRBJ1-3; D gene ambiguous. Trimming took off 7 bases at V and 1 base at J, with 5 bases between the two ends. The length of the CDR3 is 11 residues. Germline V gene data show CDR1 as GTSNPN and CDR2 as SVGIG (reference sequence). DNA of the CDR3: TGTGCCTCGCCTTCTGGAAACACCATATATTTT. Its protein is CASPSGNTIYF.

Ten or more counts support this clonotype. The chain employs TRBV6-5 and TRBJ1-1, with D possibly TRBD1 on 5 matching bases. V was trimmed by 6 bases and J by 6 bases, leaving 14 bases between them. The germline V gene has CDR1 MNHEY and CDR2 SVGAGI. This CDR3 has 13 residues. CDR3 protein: CASRRTRESEAFF. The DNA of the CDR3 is TGTGCCAGCAGACGGACACGGGAGTCTGAAGCTTTCTTT.

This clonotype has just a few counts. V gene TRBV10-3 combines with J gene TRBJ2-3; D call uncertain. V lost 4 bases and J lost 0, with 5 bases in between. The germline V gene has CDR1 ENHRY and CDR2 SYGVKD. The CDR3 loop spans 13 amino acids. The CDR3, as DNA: TGTGCCATCAGTGCAAAAAGCACAGATACGCAGTATTTT. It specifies CAISAKSTDTQYF.

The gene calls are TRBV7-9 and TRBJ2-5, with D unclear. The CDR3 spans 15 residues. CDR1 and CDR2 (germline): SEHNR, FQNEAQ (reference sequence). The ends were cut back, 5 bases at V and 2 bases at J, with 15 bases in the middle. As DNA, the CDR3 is TGTGCCAGCAGCAACCCCCGGGCCACTCAAGAGACCCAGTACTTC. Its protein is CASSNPRATQETQYF.

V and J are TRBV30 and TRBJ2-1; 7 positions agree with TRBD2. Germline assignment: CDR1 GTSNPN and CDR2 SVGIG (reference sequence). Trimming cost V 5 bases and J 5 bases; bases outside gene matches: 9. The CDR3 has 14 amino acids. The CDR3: CAWAWGGGHNEQFF. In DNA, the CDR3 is TGTGCCTGGGCCTGGGGGGGAGGGCACAATGAGCAGTTCTTC. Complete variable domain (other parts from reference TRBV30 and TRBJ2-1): SQTIHQWPATLVQPVGSPLSLECTVEGTSNPNLYWYRQAAGRGLQLLFYSVGIGQISSEVPQNLSASRPQDRQFILSSKKLLLSDSGFYLCAWAWGGGHNEQFFGPGTRLTVL.

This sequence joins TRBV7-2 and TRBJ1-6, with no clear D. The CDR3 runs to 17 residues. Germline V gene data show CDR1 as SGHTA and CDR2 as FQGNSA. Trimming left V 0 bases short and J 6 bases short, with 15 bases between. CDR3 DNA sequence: TGTGCCAGCAGCTTAGCCGCCAGCACCAATTTTAATTCACCCCTCCACTTT. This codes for CASSLAASTNFNSPLHF.

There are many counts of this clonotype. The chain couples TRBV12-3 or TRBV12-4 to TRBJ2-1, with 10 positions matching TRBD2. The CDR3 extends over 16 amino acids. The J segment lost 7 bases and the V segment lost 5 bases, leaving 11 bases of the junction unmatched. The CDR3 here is CASSPPGLATLNEQFF. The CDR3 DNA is TGTGCCAGCAGTCCGCCGGGACTAGCGACTTTAAATGAGCAGTTCTTC.

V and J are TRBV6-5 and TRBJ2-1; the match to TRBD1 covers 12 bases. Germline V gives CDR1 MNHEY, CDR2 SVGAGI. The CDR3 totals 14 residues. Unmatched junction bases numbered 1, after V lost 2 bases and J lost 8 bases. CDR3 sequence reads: CASSYGTGGDEQFF. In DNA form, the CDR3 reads TGTGCCAGCAGTTACGGGACAGGGGGCGATGAGCAGTTCTTC.